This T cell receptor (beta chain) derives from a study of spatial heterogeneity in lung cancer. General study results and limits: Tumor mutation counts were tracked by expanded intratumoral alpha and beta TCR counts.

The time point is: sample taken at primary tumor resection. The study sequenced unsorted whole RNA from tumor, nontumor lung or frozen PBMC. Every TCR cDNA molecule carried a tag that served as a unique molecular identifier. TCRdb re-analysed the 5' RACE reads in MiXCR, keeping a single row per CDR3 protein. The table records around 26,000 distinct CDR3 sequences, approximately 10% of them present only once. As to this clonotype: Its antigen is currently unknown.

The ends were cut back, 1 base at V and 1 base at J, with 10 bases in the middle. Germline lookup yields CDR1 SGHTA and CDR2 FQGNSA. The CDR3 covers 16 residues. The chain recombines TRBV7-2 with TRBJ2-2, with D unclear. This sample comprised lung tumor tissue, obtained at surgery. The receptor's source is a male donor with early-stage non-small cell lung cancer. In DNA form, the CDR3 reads TGTGCCAGCAGCTTAGGACCTCTCCAGAACACCGGGGAGCTGTTTTTT. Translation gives CASSLGPLQNTGELFF.